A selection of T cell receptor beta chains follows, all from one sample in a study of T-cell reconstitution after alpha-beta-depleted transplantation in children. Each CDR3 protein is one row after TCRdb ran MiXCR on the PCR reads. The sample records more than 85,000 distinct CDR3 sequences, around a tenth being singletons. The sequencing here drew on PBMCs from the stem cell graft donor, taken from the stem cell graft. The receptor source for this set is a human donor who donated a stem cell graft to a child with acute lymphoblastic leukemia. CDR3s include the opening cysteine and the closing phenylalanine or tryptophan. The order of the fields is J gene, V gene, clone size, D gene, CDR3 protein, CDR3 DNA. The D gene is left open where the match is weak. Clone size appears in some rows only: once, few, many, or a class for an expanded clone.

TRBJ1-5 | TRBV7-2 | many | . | CASSLSASNQPQHF | TGTGCCAGCAGCCTCTCTGCCAGCAATCAGCCCCAGCATTTT
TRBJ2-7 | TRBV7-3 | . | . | CASSLEAVGYEQYF | TGTGCCAGCAGCTTAGAGGCTGTGGGCTACGAGCAGTACTTC
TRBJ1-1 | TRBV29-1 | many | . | CSANPGTEAFF | TGCAGCGCCAACCCAGGGACTGAAGCTTTCTTT
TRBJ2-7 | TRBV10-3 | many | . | CAISEMLSYEQYF | TGTGCCATCAGTGAAATGCTTTCCTACGAGCAGTACTTC
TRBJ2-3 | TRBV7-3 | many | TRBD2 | CASSLSIGRAGGTDTQYF | TGTGCCAGCAGCTTAAGTATCGGGAGGGCCGGTGGCACAGATACGCAGTATTTT
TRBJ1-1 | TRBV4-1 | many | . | CASSLTPRQLAMGEAFF | TGCGCCAGCAGCCTTACTCCAAGACAGTTGGCTATGGGTGAAGCTTTCTTT
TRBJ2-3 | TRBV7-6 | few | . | CASSLGVEDTQYF | TGTGCCAGCAGCTTAGGGGTTGAAGATACGCAGTATTTT
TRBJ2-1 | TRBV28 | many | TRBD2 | CASSTGTSKRWEQFF | TGTGCCAGCTCCACCGGGACTAGTAAACGGTGGGAGCAGTTCTTC
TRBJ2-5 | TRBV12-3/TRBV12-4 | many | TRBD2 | CASSSWTSGGDQETQYF | TGTGCCAGCAGTTCATGGACTAGCGGGGGGGACCAAGAGACCCAGTACTTC
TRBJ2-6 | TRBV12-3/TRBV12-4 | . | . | CASSLRGQSSGANGLTF | TGTGCCAGCAGTTTAAGGGGCCAAAGCTCTGGGGCCAACGGCCTGACTTTC
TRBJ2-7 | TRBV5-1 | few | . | CASSFSGRPYEQYF | TGCGCCAGCAGCTTCTCAGGTAGACCCTACGAGCAGTACTTC
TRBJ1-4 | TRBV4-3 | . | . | CASSQGPATNEKLFF | TGCGCCAGCAGCCAGGGGCCCGCAACTAATGAAAAACTGTTTTTT
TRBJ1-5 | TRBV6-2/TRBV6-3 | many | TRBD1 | CASSYGRGRGGNQPQHF | TGTGCCAGCAGTTACGGCAGGGGGCGCGGGGGCAATCAGCCCCAGCATTTT
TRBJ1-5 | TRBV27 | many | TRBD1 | CASSLDRDNQPQHF | TGTGCCAGCAGTCTCGACAGGGACAATCAGCCCCAGCATTTT
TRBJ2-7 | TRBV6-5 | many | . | CASKELSSYEQYF | TGTGCCAGCAAAGAGCTTAGCTCCTACGAGCAGTACTTC
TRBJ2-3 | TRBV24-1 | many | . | CATSDLPRGIGIGSTDTQYF | TGTGCCACCAGTGATTTGCCAAGGGGAATTGGGATTGGGAGCACAGATACGCAGTATTTT
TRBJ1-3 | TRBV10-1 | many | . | CASSESGSSGNTIYF | TGCGCCAGCAGTGAGTCTGGCAGCTCTGGAAACACCATATATTTT
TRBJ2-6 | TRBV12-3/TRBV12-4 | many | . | CATRRASGANVLTF | TGTGCCACCAGAAGGGCCTCTGGGGCCAACGTCCTGACTTTC
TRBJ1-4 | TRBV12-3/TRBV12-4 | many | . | CASSLVSEELFF | TGTGCCAGCAGTTTAGTTTCAGAGGAACTGTTTTTT
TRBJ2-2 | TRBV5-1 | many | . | CASSPGQNTGELFF | TGCGCCAGCAGCCCCGGGCAGAACACCGGGGAGCTGTTTTTT
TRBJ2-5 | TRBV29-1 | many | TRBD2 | CSVGGGLETQYF | TGCAGCGTTGGGGGGGGTTTGGAGACCCAGTACTTC
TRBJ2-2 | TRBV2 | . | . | CASSPSKSLQGNTGELFF | TGTGCCAGCAGTCCCTCGAAGAGCCTACAGGGAAACACCGGGGAGCTGTTTTTT
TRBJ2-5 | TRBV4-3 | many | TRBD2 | CASSQEGTSGQETQYF | TGCGCCAGCAGCCAAGAAGGGACTAGCGGCCAAGAGACCCAGTACTTC
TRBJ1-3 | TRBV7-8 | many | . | CASSLAQGRSGNTIYF | TGTGCCAGCAGCTTAGCGCAGGGGCGGTCTGGAAACACCATATATTTT
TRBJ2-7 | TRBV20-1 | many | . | CSGVKTAYEQYF | TGCAGTGGGGTCAAGACGGCCTACGAGCAGTACTTC
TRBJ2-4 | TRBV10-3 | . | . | CAISEGEYGTKNIQYF | TGTGCCATCAGTGAGGGGGAGTACGGGACCAAAAACATTCAGTACTTC
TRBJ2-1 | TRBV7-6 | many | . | CASSLGGFNEQFF | TGTGCCAGCAGCTTAGGCGGCTTCAATGAGCAGTTCTTC
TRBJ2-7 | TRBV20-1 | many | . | CSARQETGVRDEQYF | TGCAGTGCTAGACAAGAGACGGGCGTAAGGGACGAGCAGTACTTC
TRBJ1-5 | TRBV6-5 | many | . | CASSYSSQGRKHF | TGTGCCAGCAGTTACTCGAGCCAGGGGAGAAAACATTTT
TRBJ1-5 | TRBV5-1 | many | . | CASSQETYRDSNQPQHF | TGCGCCAGCAGCCAAGAAACCTACAGGGATAGCAATCAGCCCCAGCATTTT
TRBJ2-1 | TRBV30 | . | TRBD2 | CAYTTSGTYNEQFF | TGTGCCTACACGACTAGCGGGACTTACAATGAGCAGTTCTTC
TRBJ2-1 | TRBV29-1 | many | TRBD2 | CSVVAGGLGLEQFF | TGCAGCGTTGTAGCGGGAGGATTGGGTCTTGAGCAGTTCTTC
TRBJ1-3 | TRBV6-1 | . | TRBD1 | CARSRTGAGNTIYF | TGTGCCAGAAGCCGGACAGGCGCTGGAAACACCATATATTTT
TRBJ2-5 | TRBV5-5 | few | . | CASSLSPGYQETQYF | TGTGCCAGCAGCTTGTCTCCGGGATACCAAGAGACCCAGTACTTC
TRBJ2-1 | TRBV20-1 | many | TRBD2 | CSASRPSGIYNEQFF | TGCAGTGCTAGTAGGCCGAGCGGGATCTACAATGAGCAGTTCTTC
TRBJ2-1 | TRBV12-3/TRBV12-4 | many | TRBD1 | CASTPIRTGGGGEQFF | TGTGCCAGCACCCCTATTAGGACAGGGGGCGGGGGTGAGCAGTTCTTC
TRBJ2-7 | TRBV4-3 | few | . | CASSQDHWAAYEQYF | TGCGCCAGCAGCCAAGATCACTGGGCAGCTTACGAGCAGTACTTC
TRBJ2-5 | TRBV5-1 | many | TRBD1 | CASSFQDREETQYF | TGCGCCAGCAGCTTTCAGGACAGGGAAGAGACCCAGTACTTC
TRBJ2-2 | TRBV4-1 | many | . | CASSQGQGTTNTGELFF | TGCGCCAGCAGCCAAGGACAGGGGACTACGAACACCGGGGAGCTGTTTTTT
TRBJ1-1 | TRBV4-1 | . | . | CASSQERPPGTEAFF | TGCGCCAGCAGCCAAGAACGGCCCCCGGGCACTGAAGCTTTCTTC
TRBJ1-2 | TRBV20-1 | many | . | CSASGSNGYTF | TGCAGTGCTAGTGGGTCGAATGGCTACACCTTC
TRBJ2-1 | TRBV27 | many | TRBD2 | CASSPPSGANYNEQFF | TGTGCCAGCAGTCCCCCCAGCGGGGCGAACTACAATGAGCAGTTCTTC
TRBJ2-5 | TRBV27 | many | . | CASSFTSKETQYF | TGTGCCAGCAGTTTCACCTCAAAAGAGACCCAGTACTTC
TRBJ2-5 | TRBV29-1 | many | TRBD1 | CSVEGDVRQGCNF | TGCAGCGTTGAAGGGGACGTGAGACAGGGGTGTAACTTC
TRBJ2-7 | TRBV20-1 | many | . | CSARYYEQYF | TGCAGTGCTAGGTACTACGAGCAGTACTTC
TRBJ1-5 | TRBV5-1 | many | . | CASSLGGEQPQHF | TGCGCCAGCAGCTTGGGAGGCGAGCAGCCCCAGCATTTT
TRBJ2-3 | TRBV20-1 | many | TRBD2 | CSARGGSGALTDTQYF | TGCAGTGCTAGAGGGGGTAGCGGGGCCCTCACAGATACGCAGTATTTT
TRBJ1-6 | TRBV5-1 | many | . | CASRRGDSPLHF | TGCGCCAGCAGGAGGGGGGATTCACCCCTCCACTTT
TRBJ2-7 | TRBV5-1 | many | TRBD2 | CASSLLAGEGGEQYF | TGCGCCAGCAGCCTATTAGCGGGAGAGGGGGGCGAGCAGTACTTC
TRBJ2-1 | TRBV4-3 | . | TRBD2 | CASSRRSTSQTYNEQFF | TGCGCCAGCAGCCGCCGCTCGACTAGCCAGACCTACAATGAGCAGTTCTTC
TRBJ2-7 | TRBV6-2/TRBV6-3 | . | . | CASSYSGRERSYEQYF | TGTGCCAGCAGTTACTCTGGCAGGGAACGTTCCTACGAGCAGTACTTC
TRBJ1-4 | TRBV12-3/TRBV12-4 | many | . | CASRGDQLLHEKLFF | TGTGCCAGCAGGGGGGACCAACTCCTCCATGAAAAACTGTTTTTT
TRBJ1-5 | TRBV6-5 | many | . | CASSPRSRSPQHF | TGTGCCAGCAGTCCTCGGTCCAGGTCGCCCCAGCATTTT
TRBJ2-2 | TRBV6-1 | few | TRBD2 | CASISGGRAGELFF | TGTGCCAGCATAAGTGGCGGGAGGGCCGGGGAGCTGTTTTTT
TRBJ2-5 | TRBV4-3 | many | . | CASSQGGTQYF | TGCGCCAGCAGCCAAGGGGGGACCCAGTACTTC